The 3 T cell receptor beta chains presented below share a single source sample, sequenced in a study of regulatory T cells in long-lasting Graves disease (TCRdb year 2021). Library construction relied on multiplex PCR. Instrument on record: Illumina HiSeq 4000. iRepertoire HTBI primers and Arm-PCR amplification of CDR3 regions were used to construct TCR beta libraries. TCRdb passed the public sequencing reads through fastp at Q25 and MiXCR, retaining productive beta sequences. Rows matching on CDR3 protein sequence are summarized as one entry with the most common DNA and genes. The table for this sample lists 360,000 or so distinct CDR3 sequences; about an eighth of them were counted only once. 15% to 20% of the sample goes to the ten largest clones. The sample's time point label, decoded: newly diagnosed GD, antithyroid drugs for less than 3 months. RNA was extracted from PBMCs in TRIzol for both TCR sequencing and RNA sequencing.

The same sample was also studied in work on T cells in Graves' hyperthyroidism and ophthalmopathy.

Sequenced here: peripheral blood mononuclear cells (PBMCs), sampled at new diagnosis, from a patient treated with antithyroid drugs. The source is a woman younger than 30 with Graves disease. Donor details come from another sample of the same person, matched by shared clones.

The sample holds a few counts of this clonotype. Given a much more abundant clone one base away, this may be a read error. This chain uses TRBV9 with TRBJ2-2; maybe TRBD1 (5 bases). Germline-derived CDR1 and CDR2 are SGDLS and YYNGEE. CDR3 length: 16 residues. The germline V and J ends were trimmed by 0 bases and 6 bases, with 15 bases remaining between them. CDR3 sequence: CASSVGDSLNAGELFF. In nucleotides, the CDR3 is TGTGCCAGCAGCGTAGGAGACAGTCTTAACGCCGGGGAGCTGTTTTTT.

This clonotype occurred many times. The V gene is TRBV7-6, the J gene TRBJ1-1; D unresolved. Trimming pared 2 bases from V and 5 bases from J, leaving 15 bases between. CDR3 size: 15 residues. Germline-derived CDR1 and CDR2 are SGHVS and FNYEAQ. The CDR3 loop reads CASSLPEDPGTEAFF. The CDR3 region has the DNA TGTGCCAGCAGCTTACCCGAGGACCCGGGGACTGAAGCTTTCTTT.

This clonotype was seen only a few times. The gene calls are TRBV7-8 and TRBJ2-1; D unresolved. The CDR3 is 14 amino acids. Germline values: CDR1 SGHVS, CDR2 FQNEAQ. Trimming removed 7 bases from V and 0 bases from J, with 10 bases in between. The DNA of the CDR3 is TGTGCCAGCACTGGACGAAGCTCCTACAATGAGCAGTTCTTC. Translated: CASTGRSSYNEQFF.